The sequence of this T cell receptor (beta chain) was determined in a study of early T cells in non-severe SARS-CoV-2 infection. In the study overall: Chains were not paired, and sequencing was done on bulk RNA from unsorted whole blood.

V dropped 6 bases and J dropped 3; count of bases not matched to a gene: 7. The CDR3 covers 13 residues. Germline V CDR1 and CDR2: DFQATT, SNEGSKA (reference sequence). With regard to this clonotype: Antigen unknown.

Attached unique molecular identifiers marked individual cDNA molecules. TCRdb used MiXCR to reprocess the 5' RACE reads, holding one entry per CDR3 protein. The table lists almost 30,000 distinct CDR3 sequences, approximately 5.4% of them singletons, with 9.5% to 14% in the top ten. Regarding the study as a whole: Anti-spike CD8 responses were favored by VDJdb matching, which missed private and CD4 specificities.

This receptor was obtained from an adult who was a healthcare worker with PCR-confirmed SARS-CoV-2 infection or an uninfected control (not recorded which). Sequenced: whole blood. The V gene is TRBV20-1, the J gene TRBJ2-7, with 8 bases that match TRBD2. CDR3 sequence (DNA): TGCAGTGCAGCGGGGGCCCATAGCTACGAGCAGTACTTC. This gives the protein CSAAGAHSYEQYF.